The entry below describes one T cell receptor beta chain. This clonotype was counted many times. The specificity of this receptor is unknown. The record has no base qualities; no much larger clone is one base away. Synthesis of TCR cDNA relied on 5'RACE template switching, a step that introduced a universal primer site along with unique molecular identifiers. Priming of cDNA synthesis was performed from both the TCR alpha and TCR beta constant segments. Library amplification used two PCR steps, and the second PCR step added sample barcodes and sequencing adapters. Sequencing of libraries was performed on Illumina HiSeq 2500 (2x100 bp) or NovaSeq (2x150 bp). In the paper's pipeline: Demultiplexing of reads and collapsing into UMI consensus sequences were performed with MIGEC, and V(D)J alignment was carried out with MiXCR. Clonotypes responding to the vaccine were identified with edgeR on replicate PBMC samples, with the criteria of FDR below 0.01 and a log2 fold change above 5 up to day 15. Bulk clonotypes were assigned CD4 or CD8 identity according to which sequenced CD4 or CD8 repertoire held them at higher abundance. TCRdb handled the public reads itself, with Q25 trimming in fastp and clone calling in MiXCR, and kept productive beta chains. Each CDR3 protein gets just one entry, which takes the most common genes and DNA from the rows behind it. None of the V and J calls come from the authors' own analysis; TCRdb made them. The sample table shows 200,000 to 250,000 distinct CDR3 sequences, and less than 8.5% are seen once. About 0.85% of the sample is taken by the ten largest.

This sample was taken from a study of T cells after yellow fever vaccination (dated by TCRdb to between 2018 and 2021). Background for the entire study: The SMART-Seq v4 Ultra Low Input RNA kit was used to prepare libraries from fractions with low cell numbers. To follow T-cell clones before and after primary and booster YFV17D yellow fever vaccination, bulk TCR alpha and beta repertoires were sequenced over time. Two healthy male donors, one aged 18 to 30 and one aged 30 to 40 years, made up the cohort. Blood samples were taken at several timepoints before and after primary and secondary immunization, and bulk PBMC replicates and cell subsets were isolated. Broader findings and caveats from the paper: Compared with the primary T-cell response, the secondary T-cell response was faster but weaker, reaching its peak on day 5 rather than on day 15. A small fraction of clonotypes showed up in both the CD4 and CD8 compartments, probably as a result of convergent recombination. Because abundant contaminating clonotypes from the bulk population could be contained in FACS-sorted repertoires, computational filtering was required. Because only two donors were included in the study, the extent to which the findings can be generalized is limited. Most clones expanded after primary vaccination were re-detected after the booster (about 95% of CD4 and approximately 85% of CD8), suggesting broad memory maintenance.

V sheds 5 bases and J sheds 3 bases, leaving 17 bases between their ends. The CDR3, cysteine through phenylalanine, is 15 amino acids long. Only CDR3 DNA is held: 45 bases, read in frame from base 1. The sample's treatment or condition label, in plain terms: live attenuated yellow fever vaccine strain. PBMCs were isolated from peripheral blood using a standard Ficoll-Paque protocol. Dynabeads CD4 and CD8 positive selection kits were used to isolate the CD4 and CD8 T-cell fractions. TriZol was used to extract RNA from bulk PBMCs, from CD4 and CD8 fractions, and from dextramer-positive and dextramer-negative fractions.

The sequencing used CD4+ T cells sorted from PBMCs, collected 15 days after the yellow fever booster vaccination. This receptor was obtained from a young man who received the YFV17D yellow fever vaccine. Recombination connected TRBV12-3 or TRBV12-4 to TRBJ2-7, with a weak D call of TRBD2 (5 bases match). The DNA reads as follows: TGTGCCAGCAGTCCTGGGGAGAAAGCCTTCTACGAGCAGTACTTC. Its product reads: CASSPGEKAFYEQYF.